These 32 T cell receptor beta chains were sequenced from one sample in a study of T-cell memory formation after mild COVID-19. TCRdb re-analysed the 5' RACE reads in MiXCR, keeping a single row per CDR3 protein. The sample lists 350,000 to 450,000 distinct CDR3 sequences, around 28% occurring once. The sequenced sample consisted of PBMCs or a T cell subset sorted from them (not recorded which). These receptors originate from an adult woman who had mild COVID-19 (a few samples of this study predate the infection). Cell type and time point are not known.

The chain employs TRBV4-1 and TRBJ2-3; D uncertain. This CDR3 has 14 amino acids. Deletions cut 2 bases from V and 2 bases from J, with 8 bases between. The germline V gene encodes CDR1 MGHRA and CDR2 YSYEKL. The CDR3 bases are TGCGCCAGCAGCCAAATATTTTACACAGATACGCAGTATTTT. As protein: CASSQIFYTDTQYF.

The chain couples TRBV10-3 to TRBJ2-7; TRBD1 is a possible D gene (7 bases). The CDR3 loop spans 15 amino acids. Trimming pared 0 bases from V and 1 base from J, leaving 10 bases between. Per the germline V gene, CDR1 is ENHRY and CDR2 is SYGVKD. CDR3 amino acids: CAISESEGASYEQYF. DNA for the CDR3: TGTGCCATCAGTGAGTCGGAGGGGGCTTCCTACGAGCAGTACTTC.

The genes are TRBV5-1 and TRBJ2-2, with D unclear. CDR1 is SGHRS and CDR2 is YFSETQ in the germline V gene. V lost 6 bases, J lost 7 bases, and 13 bases lay in between. The CDR3 length is 13 residues. CDR3 DNA sequence: TGCGCCAGCATATCCGGGCCCGGCGGGGAGCTGTTTTTT. It is translated as CASISGPGGELFF.

The rearrangement joins TRBV6-5 to TRBJ1-1, with TRBD1 identical over 7 bases. There are 14 residues in the CDR3. Trimming took 6 bases from V and 1 from J; bases not matched to a gene: 5. Per the germline V gene, CDR1 is MNHEY and CDR2 is SVGAGI. Here the CDR3 reads CASSYRQGNTEAFF. The DNA of the CDR3 is TGTGCCAGCAGCTACAGACAGGGGAACACTGAAGCTTTCTTT.

The CDR3 loop reads CASRCDREKSQPQHF. The CDR3, as DNA: TGCGCCAGCAGATGCGACAGGGAGAAAAGTCAGCCCCAGCATTTT. The chain links TRBV5-1 to TRBJ1-5; 7 bases fit TRBD1. The CDR3 sequence is 15 residues long. After removal of 5 bases from V and 6 bases from J, the junction contained 11 bases not matched to a gene. Germline CDR1 SGHRS, CDR2 YFSETQ. Based on the CDR3 plus reference TRBV5-1 and TRBJ1-5, the full variable domain is KAGVTQTPRYLIKTRGQQVTLSCSPISGHRSVSWYQQTPGQGLQFLFEYFSETQRNKGNFPGRFSGRQFSNSRSEMNVSTLELGDSALYLCASRCDREKSQPQHFGDGTRLSIL.

In regard to this clonotype: The germline gene is not matched at one end of the junction; a read error may be the cause. V and J are TRBV4-1 and TRBJ2-6, with D perhaps assigned TRBD1 or TRBD2 (5 bases each). The germline V gene encodes CDR1 MGHRA and CDR2 YSYEKL. The CDR3 is 19 amino acids. Here the CDR3 reads CASSQDGGPGGLGDNVLTF. As DNA, the CDR3 is TGCGCCAGCAGCCAAGATGGGGGACCCGGAGGTCTGGGGGACAACGTCCTGACTTTC.

This clonotype has just a few counts. CDR3 in DNA: TGTGCCAGCAGTCTAACACCTCGGCAATTGTACGAGCAGTACTTC. Translating it yields CASSLTPRQLYEQYF. The genes are TRBV12-3 or TRBV12-4 and TRBJ2-7; no clear D gene. The CDR3 has 15 residues. Trimming took off 5 bases at V and 4 bases at J, with 18 bases between the two ends.

The chain links TRBV12-3 or TRBV12-4 to TRBJ2-7; D may be TRBD2 (6 bases). Deletions cut 8 bases from V and 1 base from J, with 15 bases between. CDR3 length: 14 residues. The CDR3 coding sequence is TGTGCCAGCCGAGGGGCGGGGAGATCCTACGAGCAGTACTTC. Translated, it gives CASRGAGRSYEQYF.

There are a few counts of this clonotype. This chain links TRBV20-1 with TRBJ2-5; TRBD2 agrees at 9 bases. With 3 bases clipped from V and 4 bases from J, the junction kept 9 bases outside the gene matches. Germline-derived CDR1 and CDR2 are DFQATT and SNEGSKA (reference sequence). CDR3 size: 15 residues. Written as DNA, the CDR3 is TGCAGTGCTAGGGGGGTTAGCGGGAGTGGAGAGACCCAGTACTTC. Translated: CSARGVSGSGETQYF.

This clonotype was counted only a few times. The V gene is TRBV6-5, the J gene TRBJ2-7, with 12 bases aligning to TRBD2. Germline V CDR1 and CDR2: MNHEY, SVGAGI. The CDR3 length is 18 residues. Germline trimming cut 8 bases from V and 2 bases from J; bases unmatched to any gene: 16. This chain's CDR3 is CASATTPGRTSGTYEQYF. In DNA, the CDR3 is TGTGCCAGCGCGACCACCCCAGGAAGGACTAGCGGGACCTACGAGCAGTACTTC.

The chain joins TRBV3-1 to TRBJ1-6; D gene unclear. The germline V gene encodes CDR1 LGHDT and CDR2 YNNKEL (reference sequence). V lost 1 base and J 11 bases, leaving 24 bases between the germline ends. This CDR3 has 18 residues. The CDR3 spells CASSQGFYSSFQIAPLHF. The CDR3 DNA reads TGTGCCAGCAGCCAAGGTTTCTACAGCTCCTTCCAAATAGCACCCCTCCACTTT.

This clonotype was observed many times. Relative to the germline gene, one junction end is altered; a read error may explain this. The J gene is TRBJ2-2, the V gene TRBV7-9; 7 nucleotides agree with TRBD1. Germline-derived CDR1 and CDR2 are SEHNR and FQNEAQ (reference sequence). The length of the CDR3 is 13 residues. CDR3 region: CASSSQGTGELFF. In nucleotides, the CDR3 is TGCGCCAGCAGCTCACAGGGGACCGGGGAGCTGTTTTTT.

The J gene is TRBJ2-3, the V gene TRBV3-1, with 7 bases aligning to TRBD1. The V and J ends lost 7 bases and 2 bases, in that order; junction bases with no gene match: 9. This CDR3 comprises 15 residues. Germline CDR1 is LGHDT and CDR2 is YNNKEL (reference sequence). The CDR3 reads CASTITGQLTDTQYF. CDR3 sequence (DNA): TGTGCCAGCACCATTACGGGACAGCTCACAGATACGCAGTATTTT.

This clonotype was counted only a few times. This chain links TRBV6-5 with TRBJ2-3; no reliable D call. Germline V gene sequence: CDR1 MNHEY, CDR2 SVGAGI. Deletions cut 0 bases from V and 6 bases from J, with 10 bases between. The CDR3 consists of 14 residues. The CDR3 sequence is CASSYSRPADTQYF. CDR3 nucleotide sequence: TGTGCCAGCAGTTACTCGAGGCCCGCGGATACGCAGTATTTT.

This chain connects TRBV20-1 to TRBJ1-1; no firm D call. Trimming took off 2 bases at V and 4 bases at J, with 11 bases between the two ends. The CDR3 loop spans 13 amino acids. Germline CDR1 reads DFQATT; CDR2 reads SNEGSKA (reference sequence). This chain's CDR3 is CSARSLWGTEAFF. In nucleotides, the CDR3 is TGCAGTGCTAGATCCCTTTGGGGCACTGAAGCTTTCTTT.

V usage is TRBV7-2 and J usage is TRBJ2-1; 10 nucleotides align to TRBD2. Germline lookup yields CDR1 SGHTA and CDR2 FQGNSA. The ends lost 2 bases at V and 6 bases at J; junction bases unmatched: 7. The CDR3 length is 16 residues. For the CDR3, the DNA is TGTGCCAGCAGCTTATCCAGCGGGGGGGCATTCAATGAGCAGTTCTTC. Translating gives CASSLSSGGAFNEQFF.

This clonotype has only a few counts. V usage is TRBV20-1 and J usage is TRBJ2-7; D ambiguous. V was shortened by 1 base and J by 2 bases, with 9 bases between the two germline ends. This CDR3 comprises 13 residues. The germline V gene encodes CDR1 DFQATT and CDR2 SNEGSKA (reference sequence). The CDR3 region has the DNA TGCAGTGCTAGAGGGCCGGTTACCTACGAGCAGTACTTC. Protein product: CSARGPVTYEQYF.

The rearrangement links TRBV5-1 to TRBJ2-7; 9 bases match TRBD1. Germline V gene sequence: CDR1 SGHRS, CDR2 YFSETQ. With V trimmed by 2 bases and J by 7 bases, 7 bases remained unmatched. CDR3 length: 14 residues. The CDR3 region has the DNA TGCGCCAGCAGCTTTGAGACAGGGGGGAGGGAGCAGTACTTC. Residues: CASSFETGGREQYF.

This clonotype has just a few counts. The chain joins TRBV7-8 to TRBJ1-4, with a tentative D call TRBD1 (6 bases). V was trimmed by 5 bases and J by 8 bases, leaving 18 bases between them. The CDR3 consists of 15 residues. Germline V gives CDR1 SGHVS, CDR2 FQNEAQ. The CDR3 region is CASSPTTGSQEKLFF. CDR3 sequence (DNA): TGTGCCAGCAGCCCTACTACAGGGAGTCAAGAAAAACTGTTTTTT.

CDR3 nucleotide sequence: TGTGCCAGCAGCCGACAGGGAACCGGGGCCAACGTCCTGACTTTC. Its translation is CASSRQGTGANVLTF. The J gene is TRBJ2-6, the V gene TRBV5-5; 7 bases fit TRBD1. The CDR3 runs 15 residues. Germline-derived CDR1 and CDR2 are SGHKS and YYEKEE (reference sequence). The V and J ends lost 4 bases and 4 bases, in that order; junction bases with no gene match: 5.

This clonotype has only a few counts. The V gene is TRBV5-1, the J gene TRBJ1-2, with 9 bases matching TRBD1. The CDR3 is 15 amino acids. CDR1 SGHRS and CDR2 YFSETQ come from the germline V gene. Germline trimming cut 4 bases from V and 5 bases from J; bases unmatched to any gene: 9. The DNA for the CDR3 is TGCGCCAGCAGCCTAGGACAGGGGTCATTATATGGCTACACCTTC. This codes for CASSLGQGSLYGYTF. The variable domain in full, with the rest retrieved from reference TRBV5-1 and TRBJ1-2, is KAGVTQTPRYLIKTRGQQVTLSCSPISGHRSVSWYQQTPGQGLQFLFEYFSETQRNKGNFPGRFSGRQFSNSRSEMNVSTLELGDSALYLCASSLGQGSLYGYTFGSGTRLTVV.

The chain has TRBV7-9 and TRBJ2-5; D is unclear. Germline CDR1 and CDR2: SEHNR and FQNEAQ (reference sequence). V lost 5 bases to trimming and J lost 5 bases, with 12 bases between them. The CDR3 has 13 amino acids. In DNA form, the CDR3 reads TGTGCCAGCAGCCGCGACCACGGGGAGACCCAGTACTTC. Amino acid sequence: CASSRDHGETQYF.

The chain is built from TRBV5-6 and TRBJ2-3, with TRBD1 matching over 9 bases. This CDR3 is 16 amino acids long. The germline V gene encodes CDR1 SGHDT and CDR2 YYEEEE. With V trimmed by 0 bases and J by 7 bases, 9 bases remained unmatched. The CDR3 bases are TGTGCCAGCAGCTTGGCCCGGGACAGGGCTATACATACGCAGTATTTT. Translated, it gives CASSLARDRAIHTQYF.

This clonotype was detected a few times. The chain combines TRBV20-1 with TRBJ2-1; either TRBD1 or TRBD2 may supply D (6 bases each). Germline V lookup: CDR1 DFQATT, CDR2 SNEGSKA (reference sequence). The V gene lost 1 base and the J gene lost 8 bases, with 15 bases spanning the gap. CDR3 length equals 14 residues. The CDR3 region is CSARGPGAGYEQFF. The CDR3 DNA follows: TGCAGTGCTAGAGGCCCGGGGGCGGGGTATGAGCAGTTCTTC.

In its sample, this clonotype was seen a few times. This chain connects TRBV12-3 or TRBV12-4 to TRBJ1-4; D remains ambiguous. The CDR3 sequence is 17 residues long. V dropped 1 base and J dropped 3 bases, with 15 bases sitting between them. Here the CDR3 reads CASSLVGGLRANEKLFF. CDR3 nucleotide sequence: TGTGCCAGCAGTTTAGTGGGAGGGTTAAGGGCTAATGAAAAACTGTTTTTT.

This clonotype occurred once. V is TRBV10-3 and J is TRBJ1-5, with D perhaps matching TRBD1 (5 bases). Trimming removed 4 bases at V and 2 bases at J, with 12 bases between. This CDR3 has 15 residues. Germline values: CDR1 ENHRY, CDR2 SYGVKD. This CDR3 reads CAISVGGSGNQPQHF. The CDR3 DNA reads as TGTGCCATCAGTGTGGGGGGATCGGGCAATCAGCCCCAGCATTTT.

The chain combines TRBV15 with TRBJ1-4, with D uncertain. V lost 7 bases to trimming and J lost 1 base, with 13 bases between them. CDR1 and CDR2 from the germline V gene are LNHNV and YYDKDF (reference sequence). This CDR3 is built from 15 residues. The CDR3 DNA reads as TGTGCCACCAAGGAAAGGGATGGAACTAATGAAAAACTGTTTTTT. Protein: CATKERDGTNEKLFF.

This clonotype came up a few times. The rearrangement uses TRBV24-1 and TRBJ1-2, with unresolved D. The CDR3 contains 14 residues. Trimming took off 3 bases at V and 1 base at J, with 8 bases between the two ends. Germline CDR1 and CDR2: KGHDR and SFDVKD. The CDR3 DNA is TGTGCCACCAGTGATCCCCCCGTTAACTATGGCTACACCTTC. It is translated as CATSDPPVNYGYTF.

In this sample, this clonotype turned up many times. This chain joins TRBV27 and TRBJ2-3; TRBD2 matches at 8 bases. The germline V gene encodes CDR1 MNHEY and CDR2 SMNVEV (reference sequence). V was pared by 5 bases and J by 3 bases, with 4 bases of the junction left unmatched. The CDR3 extends over 14 amino acids. The CDR3 here is CASSSGRFTDTQYF. Here the CDR3 DNA reads TGTGCCAGCAGTAGCGGGAGATTTACAGATACGCAGTATTTT.

The rearrangement joins TRBV5-6 to TRBJ1-2; D unresolved. Germline V lookup: CDR1 SGHDT, CDR2 YYEEEE. CDR3 size: 15 residues. The ends were cut back, 2 bases at V and 4 bases at J, with 15 bases in the middle. CDR3 amino acids: CASSLSRTRAYGYTF. The CDR3 bases are TGTGCCAGCAGCTTATCAAGGACGAGGGCCTATGGCTACACCTTC.

In this sample, this clonotype turned up a few times. CDR3: CAWRGVSGLAVSYNEQFF. The CDR3 region has the DNA TGTGCCTGGAGAGGCGTCAGCGGACTAGCGGTCTCCTACAATGAGCAGTTCTTC. This sequence joins TRBV30 and TRBJ2-1, with 10 nucleotides matching TRBD2. The CDR3 sequence is 18 residues long. After removal of 3 bases from V and 0 bases from J, the junction contained 11 bases not matched to a gene. Germline assignment: CDR1 GTSNPN and CDR2 SVGIG (reference sequence).

V is TRBV4-1 and J is TRBJ1-6; D not resolved. CDR1 is MGHRA, CDR2 YSYEKL, per germline. The CDR3 length is 14 residues. V was cut by 0 bases and J by 6 bases, with 6 bases left in between. The CDR3 protein is CASSQERVNSPLHF. Here the CDR3 DNA reads TGCGCCAGCAGCCAAGAGCGGGTTAATTCACCCCTCCACTTT.